A single sample gave rise to the 23 T cell receptor beta chains below, sequenced in a study of neurological immune-mediated disorders. TCRdb re-called the 5' RACE reads with MiXCR, one entry per CDR3 protein. The repertoire includes about 66,000 distinct CDR3 sequences, 4.5% of them detected once, and around 7% sits in the top ten. The material sequenced was PBMCs. These receptors came from a man aged 25-40 years with multiple sclerosis.

Many counts were recorded for this clonotype. This chain links TRBV29-1 with TRBJ1-1; perhaps TRBD1 as D (5 bases). The ends were cut back, 3 bases at V and 5 bases at J, with 16 bases in the middle. The germline V gene has CDR1 SQVTM and CDR2 ANQGSEA. The CDR3 has 14 amino acids. CDR3 nucleotides: TGCAGCGTTGAGGGGACCGGGACCGGGACTGAAGCTTTCTTT. Its protein is CSVEGTGTGTEAFF.

There are many counts of this clonotype. The chain joins TRBV7-7 to TRBJ2-5, with D hard to call. This CDR3 region has 13 residues. Germline CDR1 and CDR2: SSHAT and FNYEAQ (reference sequence). V was shortened by 5 bases and J by 4 bases, with 11 bases between the two germline ends. CDR3 coding DNA: TGTGCCAGCAGCCGTACCACTGGAGAGACCCAGTACTTC. Its translation is CASSRTTGETQYF.

This clonotype was picked up many times. V usage is TRBV7-8 and J usage is TRBJ2-5, with D perhaps given as TRBD1 or TRBD2 (5 bases each). Per germline, CDR1 SGHVS and CDR2 FQNEAQ. The CDR3 covers 13 residues. Trimming shortened V by 1 base and J by 7 bases, and 10 bases separated the two germline ends. The CDR3 protein is CASSLGGEGTQYF. The CDR3 DNA follows: TGTGCCAGCAGCTTAGGGGGCGAGGGGACCCAGTACTTC.

This clonotype came up many times. The chain uses TRBV3-1 and TRBJ2-1, with D perhaps given as TRBD1 or TRBD2 (5 bases each). V lost 1 base and J 4 bases, leaving 14 bases between the germline ends. CDR1 and CDR2 (germline): LGHDT, YNNKEL (reference sequence). The CDR3 sequence is 16 residues long. CDR3 DNA: TGTGCCAGCAGCCAAGCGCCGGGACCATTTTACAATGAGCAGTTCTTC. Protein: CASSQAPGPFYNEQFF.

The table lists this clonotype with many counts. This chain connects TRBV5-1 to TRBJ1-2, with 8 bases identical to TRBD1. This CDR3 comprises 15 residues. V shed 1 base, J shed 2 bases, and the junction held 4 bases outside the gene matches. CDR1 is SGHRS and CDR2 is YFSETQ in the germline V gene. The DNA for the CDR3 is TGCGCCAGCAGCTTGCAGACAGGGGAGAACTATGGCTACACCTTC. It encodes CASSLQTGENYGYTF.

This clonotype was seen ten or more times. The chain joins TRBV15 to TRBJ2-1; TRBD2 is a possible D gene (5 bases). CDR1 LNHNV and CDR2 YYDKDF come from the germline V gene (reference sequence). V lost 7 bases, J lost 3 bases, and 13 bases lay in between. The CDR3 extends over 14 amino acids. CDR3 bases: TGTGCCACCATACCGGGAAACAGCTACAATGAGCAGTTCTTC. It encodes CATIPGNSYNEQFF. The variable domain in full, with the rest retrieved from reference TRBV15 and TRBJ2-1, is DAMVIQNPRYQVTQFGKPVTLSCSQTLNHNVMYWYQQKSSQAPKLLFHYYDKDFNNEADTPDNFQSRRPNTSFCFLDIRSPGLGDTAMYLCATIPGNSYNEQFFGPGTRLTVL.

This clonotype was counted at least ten times. The junction departs from germline at one end; a sequencing error may be responsible. The genes are TRBV7-9 and TRBJ1-1; D call uncertain. Germline V gene sequence: CDR1 SEHNR, CDR2 FQNEAQ (reference sequence). This CDR3 spans 13 amino acids. The CDR3 DNA is TGTGCCAGCCGCTTAGAGATGAACACTGAAGCTTTCTTT. Protein sequence: CASRLEMNTEAFF.

This rearrangement joins TRBV12-3 or TRBV12-4 to TRBJ1-1; the D is unclear. The CDR3 is 14 residues long. V was pared by 2 bases and J by 0 bases, with 7 bases between. As DNA, the CDR3 is TGTGCCAGCAGTTTATGGGCAGTGAACACTGAAGCTTTCTTT. Translating it yields CASSLWAVNTEAFF.

The gene calls are TRBV3-1 and TRBJ1-5; TRBD1 aligns across 7 bases. CDR3 length: 15 amino acids. Germline trimming cut 1 base from V and 3 bases from J; bases unmatched to any gene: 3. Germline CDR1 and CDR2: LGHDT and YNNKEL (reference sequence). The CDR3: CASSQGGTVNQPQHF. CDR3 sequence (DNA): TGTGCCAGCAGCCAAGGAGGGACAGTCAATCAGCCCCAGCATTTT. Together with reference TRBV3-1 and TRBJ1-5, the CDR3 gives the full variable domain: DTAVSQTPKYLVTQMGNDKSIKCEQNLGHDTMYWYKQDSKKFLKIMFSYNNKELIINETVPNRFSPKSPDKAHLNLHINSLELGDSAVYFCASSQGGTVNQPQHFGDGTRLSIL.

This clonotype was detected a few times. V and J are TRBV30 and TRBJ2-1, with TRBD1 matching 8 bases. Germline assignment: CDR1 GTSNPN and CDR2 SVGIG (reference sequence). The CDR3 has 11 residues. CDR3 sequence (DNA): TGTGCTTTAGGACAGGGACCCTTGAGGTTCTTC. Encoded protein: CALGQGPLRFF.

Only a few counts were recorded for this clonotype. The chain couples TRBV9 to TRBJ1-2, with D tentatively TRBD1 (6 bases). The CDR3 is made up of 15 amino acids. Germline CDR1 reads SGDLS; CDR2 reads YYNGEE. V was clipped by 3 bases and J by 6 bases, with 18 bases between them. The CDR3 loop reads CASSASPLRGDGYTF. The CDR3 DNA reads as TGTGCCAGCAGCGCCTCCCCCCTGAGGGGGGATGGCTACACCTTC.

The chain links TRBV5-1 to TRBJ1-1; D unclear. In germline, CDR1 is SGHRS, CDR2 YFSETQ. The length of the CDR3 is 13 residues. V was shortened by 0 bases and J by 11 bases, with 14 bases between the two germline ends. The DNA of the CDR3 is TGCGCCAGCAGCTTGGATAGGCCACTAGAGGCTTTCTTT. Encoded protein: CASSLDRPLEAFF.

This clonotype was observed a few times. Germline is not matched at one junction end, which may reflect a read error. The rearrangement uses TRBV20-1 and TRBJ1-6; D remains ambiguous. The CDR3 spans 14 residues. The germline V gene has CDR1 DFQATT and CDR2 SNEGSKA (reference sequence). This CDR3 reads CSARYRDYNSPLNF. The CDR3 DNA follows: TGCAGTGCTCGTTACCGAGATTATAATTCACCCCTCAACTTT.

This clonotype was counted at least ten times. The V gene is TRBV12-3 or TRBV12-4, the J gene TRBJ1-2; D is perhaps TRBD1 (6 bases). This CDR3 is 14 amino acids long. The V end was cut by 5 bases, the J end by 10 bases, with 20 bases between. The DNA for the CDR3 is TGTGCCAGCAGTCGACTCGGACAGCCTGTCGTCTACACCTTC. It codes for CASSRLGQPVVYTF.

This clonotype has ten or more counts. V is TRBV4-1 and J is TRBJ2-1; D is perhaps TRBD1 (6 bases). The CDR3 is 15 amino acids. Between the trimmed V and J ends, which lost 4 bases and 7 bases, there was a span of 17 bases. Germline assignment: CDR1 MGHRA and CDR2 YSYEKL. CDR3 sequence reads: CASSLLGTGRNEQFF. DNA of the CDR3: TGCGCCAGCAGCCTTTTGGGAACAGGGCGGAATGAGCAGTTCTTC.

Comments on this clonotype: One base away lies a much larger clone, so this may be a sequencing read error. This CDR3 fails to terminate in the conserved phenylalanine or tryptophan, so it likely reflects a read error. The chain has TRBV20-1 and TRBJ2-3; 14 nucleotides align to TRBD2. V gave up 6 bases and J gave up 6 bases; unmatched junction bases: 8. The CDR3 loop spans 15 amino acids. Germline V gene sequence: CDR1 DFQATT, CDR2 SNEGSKA (reference sequence). CDR3 nucleotides: TGCAGTGCGGACTCCCGACTAGCGGGGGGGGATACGCAGTATTTA. Protein: CSADSRLAGGDTQYL.

A few counts support this clonotype. A much more abundant neighbour one base away suggests this may be a read error. The chain combines TRBV7-2 with TRBJ2-6, with D possibly being TRBD1 (5 bases). Per the germline V gene, CDR1 is SGHTA and CDR2 is FQGNSA. This CDR3 spans 15 amino acids. CDR3 in DNA: TGTGCCAGCAGCCTTGTAAACTCTGGGGCCAAAGTCCTGACTTTC. This translates into CASSLVNSGAKVLTF.

This clonotype was observed many times. This chain joins TRBV5-1 and TRBJ2-3; possibly TRBD2 for D (6 bases). The germline gives CDR1 SGHRS, CDR2 YFSETQ. This CDR3 contains 16 residues. V lost 3 bases and J lost 1, with 15 bases in between. The CDR3 DNA follows: TGCGCCAGCAGCTCAGCGGGCCTCGTCGGCACAGATACGCAGTATTTT. Translating it yields CASSSAGLVGTDTQYF.

This clonotype was counted ten times or more. The chain is built from TRBV20-1 and TRBJ2-3, with 9 nucleotides matching TRBD2. V lost 8 bases and J lost 4; bases outside the gene matches: 10. Germline CDR1 reads DFQATT; CDR2 reads SNEGSKA (reference sequence). The CDR3 spans 14 residues. CDR3 coding DNA: TGCAGTCCCCGACTAGCGGCGGGAGCAGATACGCAGTATTTT. Amino acids: CSPRLAAGADTQYF.

With respect to this clonotype: A read error may explain this, as a much larger clone is one base away. The gene calls are TRBV29-1 and TRBJ2-3; D gene unclear. CDR3 length: 12 amino acids. Germline V gives CDR1 SQVTM, CDR2 ANQGSEA. The germline V and J ends were trimmed by 2 bases and 13 bases, with 16 bases remaining between them. This CDR3 is CSVEKTGTREYF. The CDR3 region has the DNA TGCAGCGTTGAAAAAACTGGCACCCGAGAGTATTTT.

A remark on this clonotype: It may be a read error: a sequence one base away is much more abundant. V gene TRBV20-1 combines with J gene TRBJ2-7; TRBD1 matches at 7 bases. V was clipped by 5 bases and J by 8 bases; unmatched bases: 12. Looked up from germline, CDR1 is DFQATT and CDR2 is SNEGSKA (reference sequence). The CDR3 totals 13 residues. The CDR3 loop is CSAAGTDHTKQYF. CDR3 nucleotide sequence: TGCAGTGCTGCCGGGACAGATCATACGAAGCAGTACTTC.

This clonotype was picked up many times. The genes are TRBV6-5 and TRBJ1-2; D is perhaps TRBD1 (5 bases). Germline V gives CDR1 MNHEY, CDR2 SVGAGI. Trimming left V 0 bases short and J 8 bases short, with 13 bases between. The CDR3 consists of 14 residues. This CDR3 reads CASSYSGGDGGYTF. The CDR3 region has the DNA TGTGCCAGCAGTTACTCGGGAGGGGATGGCGGCTACACCTTC.

This clonotype was detected many times. The DNA of the CDR3 is TGTGCCAGCAGGAGCGGCACCGGGGAGCTGTTTTTT. It specifies CASRSGTGELFF. The gene calls are TRBV11-2 and TRBJ2-2; TRBD2 is a possible D gene (5 bases). The CDR3 length is 12 residues. Germline CDR1 SGHAT, CDR2 FQNNGV. V was cut by 6 bases and J by 4 bases, with 6 bases left in between.